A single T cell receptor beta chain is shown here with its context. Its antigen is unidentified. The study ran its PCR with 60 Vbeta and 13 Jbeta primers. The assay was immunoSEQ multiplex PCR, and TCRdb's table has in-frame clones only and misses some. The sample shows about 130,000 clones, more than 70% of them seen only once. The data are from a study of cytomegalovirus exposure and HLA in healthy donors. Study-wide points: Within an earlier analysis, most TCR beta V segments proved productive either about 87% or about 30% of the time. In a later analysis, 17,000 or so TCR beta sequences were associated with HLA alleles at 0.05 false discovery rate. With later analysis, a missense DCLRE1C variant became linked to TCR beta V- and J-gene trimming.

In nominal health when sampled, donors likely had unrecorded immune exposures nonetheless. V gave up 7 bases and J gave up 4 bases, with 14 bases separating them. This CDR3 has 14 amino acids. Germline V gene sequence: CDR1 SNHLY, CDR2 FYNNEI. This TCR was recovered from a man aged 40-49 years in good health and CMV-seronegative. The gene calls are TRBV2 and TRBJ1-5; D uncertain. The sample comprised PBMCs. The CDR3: CASTGGNKNQPQHF. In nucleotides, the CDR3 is TGTGCCAGCACTGGAGGGAATAAGAATCAGCCCCAGCATTTT.